Below, one T cell receptor (beta chain) is given with its context. The sample is drawn from a study of CD8 T cells in Susac syndrome. Germline-derived CDR1 and CDR2 are MNHEY and SMNVEV (reference sequence). The germline V and J ends were trimmed by 6 bases and 4 bases, with 28 bases remaining between them. This CDR3 has 19 amino acids. It was with random hexamers that about 0.45 to 1 ug RNA was reverse transcribed. Across 54 Vbeta and 13 Jbeta, immunoSEQ multiplex PCR amplified TCR beta CDR3. TCRdb used MiXCR to reprocess the immunoSEQ multiplex PCR reads, holding one entry per CDR3 protein. In the table there are 200,000 to 250,000 distinct CDR3 sequences, roughly 96% of which are singletons. The CD8+ and CD4+ T cells were negatively isolated, with the TEMRA cells enriched by FACS.

The source of this sequence is a human donor with multiple sclerosis. Sequencing was done on a sample of CD4+ T cells from PBMCs. V gene TRBV27 combines with J gene TRBJ1-5; D possibly corresponds to TRBD1 (6 bases). The CDR3 DNA reads as TGTGCCAGCAGAAGAGTCTCTGGCCCGCTGGATAGGGGGAATCAGCCCCAGCATTTT. Its translation is CASRRVSGPLDRGNQPQHF.